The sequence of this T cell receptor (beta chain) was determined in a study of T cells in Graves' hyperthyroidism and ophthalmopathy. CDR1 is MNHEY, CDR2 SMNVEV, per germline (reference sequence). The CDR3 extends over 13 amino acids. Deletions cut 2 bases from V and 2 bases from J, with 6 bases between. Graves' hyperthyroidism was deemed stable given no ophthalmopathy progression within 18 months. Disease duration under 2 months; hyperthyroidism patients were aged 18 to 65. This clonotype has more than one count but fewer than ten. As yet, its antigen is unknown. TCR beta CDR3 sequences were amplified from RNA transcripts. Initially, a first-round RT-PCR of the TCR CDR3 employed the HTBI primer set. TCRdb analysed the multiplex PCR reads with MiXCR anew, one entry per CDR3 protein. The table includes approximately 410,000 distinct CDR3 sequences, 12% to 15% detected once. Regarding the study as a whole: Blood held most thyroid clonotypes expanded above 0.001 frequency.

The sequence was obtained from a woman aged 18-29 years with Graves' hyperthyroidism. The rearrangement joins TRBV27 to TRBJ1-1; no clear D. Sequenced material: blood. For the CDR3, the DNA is TGTGCCAGCAGTTTACTAAAAAACACTGAAGCTTTCTTT. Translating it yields CASSLLKNTEAFF.